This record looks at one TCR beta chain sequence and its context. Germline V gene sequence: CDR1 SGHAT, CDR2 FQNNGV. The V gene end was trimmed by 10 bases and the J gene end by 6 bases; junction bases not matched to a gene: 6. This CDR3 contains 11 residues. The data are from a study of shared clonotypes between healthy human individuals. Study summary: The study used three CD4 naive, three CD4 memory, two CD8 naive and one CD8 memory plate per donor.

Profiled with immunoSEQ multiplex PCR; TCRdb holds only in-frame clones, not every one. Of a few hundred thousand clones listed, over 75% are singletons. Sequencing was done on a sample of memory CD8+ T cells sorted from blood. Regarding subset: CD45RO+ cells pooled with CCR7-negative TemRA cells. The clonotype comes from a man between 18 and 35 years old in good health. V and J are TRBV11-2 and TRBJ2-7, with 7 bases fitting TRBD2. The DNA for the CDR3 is TGTGCCACCTACTGGGAGGGCGAGCAGTACTTC. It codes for CATYWEGEQYF.